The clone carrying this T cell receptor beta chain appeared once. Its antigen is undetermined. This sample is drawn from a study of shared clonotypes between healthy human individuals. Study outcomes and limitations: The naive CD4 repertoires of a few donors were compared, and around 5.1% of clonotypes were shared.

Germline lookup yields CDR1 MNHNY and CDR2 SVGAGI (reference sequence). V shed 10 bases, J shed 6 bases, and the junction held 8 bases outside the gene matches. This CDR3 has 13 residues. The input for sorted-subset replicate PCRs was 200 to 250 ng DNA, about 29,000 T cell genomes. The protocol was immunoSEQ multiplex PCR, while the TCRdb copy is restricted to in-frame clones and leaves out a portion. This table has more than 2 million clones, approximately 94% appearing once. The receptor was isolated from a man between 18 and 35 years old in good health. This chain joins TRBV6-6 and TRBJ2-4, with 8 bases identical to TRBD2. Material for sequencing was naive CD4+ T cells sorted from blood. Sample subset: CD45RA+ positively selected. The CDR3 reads CATTGAGGNIQYF. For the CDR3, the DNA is TGTGCCACCACTGGGGCGGGAGGAAACATTCAGTACTTC.